Detailed here is one T cell receptor beta chain. Its antigen has not been determined. One base away there is no much larger clone; base qualities are not given. The sample belongs to a study of blood T cell repertoires in COVID-19 (dated by TCRdb to 2018 to 2020). Notes on the research overall: Samples covering the acute and convalescent phases of COVID-19 were provided by collaborators in the United States, Italy and Spain. The prospective study material was composed of cDNA or gDNA derived from T cells, B-cell-depleted T cells, or PBMCs. Deeply sampled blood TCRbeta repertoires from subjects exposed to, actively infected with, or recovered from COVID-19 were included in the dataset. The repertoires were released in a freely available public database intended as a resource for research on the immune response to SARS-CoV-2. Samples were obtained from the ongoing ImmuneRACE study (first 160 participants) and from 1,254 subjects provided by 6 global collaborators. The sample metadata nearly always contained a de-identified subject ID, COVID-19 status, age in years and sex. Where available, HLA class I and class II types were obtained from metadata supplied by the sample provider rather than from assay-based typing. What the research found in general, with its limitations: Clinical and demographic metadata were provided uncurated, with the amount varying by source and participant.

Measured from the cysteine to the phenylalanine, the CDR3 is 16 residues long. Just the 48-base CDR3 DNA is kept, in frame starting at base 1. From the germline V gene (reference sequence), CDR1 is LNHDA and CDR2 is SQIVND. V is trimmed back by 4 bases and J by 7 bases, and the junction contains 12 bases that no gene match accounts for. The immunoSEQ Assay, a bias-controlled multiplex PCR, was used to amplify TCRbeta CDR3 regions from genomic DNA. The original methods were these. Nucleated cell counts per sample were estimated from amplification of reference gene primers within the assay. Sequence reads were collapsed and filtered to measure the absolute abundance of every unique TCRbeta CDR3 rearrangement. Productive Simpson clonality was computed per sample as the square root of Simpson's diversity index over productive rearrangements. TCRdb limited this immuneACCESS table to in-frame rearrangements with V and J called. A share of clones is missing; checked studies link under half to unresolved V genes, and the rest is unexplained. That table is the source of V, J and clone size, and D and trimming were worked out from the DNA. The sample contains around 130,000 clones, around 83% of them found a single time. 8.5% to 10% of the sample is held by the ten biggest clonotypes.

Whole blood was collected in K2EDTA tubes by collaborating institutions according to the institutions' own protocols. For TCRbeta analysis, collaborator samples were shipped as frozen whole blood, as isolated PBMCs, or as DNA extracted from either sample type. The sample was peripheral blood. The V gene is TRBV19 and the J gene is TRBJ2-1; TRBD2 matches 8 bases in the middle. The sequence came from a middle-aged man with active or convalescent COVID-19. The nucleotides read TGTGCCAGTAGTAGTAAGACCGGGACTAGGAGTAATGAGCAGTTCTTC. Its coded protein is CASSSKTGTRSNEQFF.